A single sample is the source of the 2 T cell receptor beta chains below, sequenced in a study of a mutant IDH1 vaccine in newly diagnosed glioma. Only in-frame clones appear in the TCRdb table, and some are missing; sequencing was by immunoSEQ multiplex PCR. The sample holds 75,000 to 85,000 clones; roughly 91% are singletons and the top ten take more than 0.5%. These receptors' antigens are unknown. Stated time point: week 5, during vaccination. All doses held 300 ug of mutant IDH1 20-mer peptide, with topical imiquimod. The specimen was PBMCs, collected from a glioma patient whose treatment included an IDH1 peptide vaccine. These receptors were collected from a woman between 45 and 60 years old with glioma.

This clone is a singleton in its sample. This CDR3 reads CASSFGQAGDEQFF. As DNA, the CDR3 is TGCGCCAGCAGCTTTGGGCAGGCTGGGGATGAGCAGTTCTTC. This rearrangement joins TRBV5-1 to TRBJ2-1; D gene ambiguous. This CDR3 is 14 amino acids long. Germline V gene lookup returns CDR1 SGHRS and CDR2 YFSETQ. V was cut by 2 bases and J by 8 bases, with 14 bases left in between.

This rearrangement joins TRBV7-9 to TRBJ2-1, with 7 bases matching TRBD2. V shed 8 bases, J shed 8 bases, and the junction held 6 bases outside the gene matches. This CDR3 spans 12 amino acids. CDR1 SEHNR and CDR2 FQNEAQ come from the germline V gene (reference sequence). CDR3 sequence reads: CASGRAGDEQFF. The CDR3 DNA sequence: TGTGCCAGCGGCAGGGCGGGGGATGAGCAGTTCTTC.